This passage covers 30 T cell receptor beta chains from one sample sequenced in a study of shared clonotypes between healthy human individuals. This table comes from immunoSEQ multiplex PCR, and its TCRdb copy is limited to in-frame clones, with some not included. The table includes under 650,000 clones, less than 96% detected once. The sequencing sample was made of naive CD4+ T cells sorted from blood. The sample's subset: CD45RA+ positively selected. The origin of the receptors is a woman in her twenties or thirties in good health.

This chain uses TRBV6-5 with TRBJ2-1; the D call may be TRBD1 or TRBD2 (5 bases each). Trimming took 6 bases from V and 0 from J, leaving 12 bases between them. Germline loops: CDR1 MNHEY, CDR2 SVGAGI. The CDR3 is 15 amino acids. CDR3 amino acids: CASRRDRSSYNEQFF. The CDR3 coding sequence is TGTGCCAGCAGACGGGACCGGAGCTCCTACAATGAGCAGTTCTTC.

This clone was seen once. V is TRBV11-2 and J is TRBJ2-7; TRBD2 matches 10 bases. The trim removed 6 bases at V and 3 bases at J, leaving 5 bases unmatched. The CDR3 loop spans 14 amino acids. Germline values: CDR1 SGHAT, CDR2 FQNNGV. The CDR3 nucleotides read TGTGCCAGCAGTCTAGCGGGAGTGGTCTACGAGCAGTACTTC. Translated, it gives CASSLAGVVYEQYF. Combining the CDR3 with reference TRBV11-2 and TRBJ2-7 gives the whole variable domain EAGVAQSPRYKIIEKRQSVAFWCNPISGHATLYWYQQILGQGPKLLIQFQNNGVVDDSQLPKDRFSAERLKGVDSTLKIQPAKLEDSAVYLCASSLAGVVYEQYFGPGTRLTVT.

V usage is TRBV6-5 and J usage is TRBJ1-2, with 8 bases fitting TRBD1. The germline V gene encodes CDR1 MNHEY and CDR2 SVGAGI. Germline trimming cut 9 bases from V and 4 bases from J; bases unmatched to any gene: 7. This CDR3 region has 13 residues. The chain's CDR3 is CASRQGKGYGYTF. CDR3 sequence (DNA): TGTGCCAGTCGACAGGGGAAAGGCTATGGCTACACCTTC.

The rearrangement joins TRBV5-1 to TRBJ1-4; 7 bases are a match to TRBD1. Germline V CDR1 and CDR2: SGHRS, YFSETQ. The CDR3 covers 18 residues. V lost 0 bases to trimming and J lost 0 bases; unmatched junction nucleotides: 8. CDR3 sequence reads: CASSLVAGGLATNEKLFF. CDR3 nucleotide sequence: TGCGCCAGCAGCTTGGTGGCAGGGGGACTTGCAACTAATGAAAAACTGTTTTTT.

CDR3 nucleotides: TGTGCCAGCAGTTTAGAGGGTAGCAAGGCCCCCAATGAGCAGTTCTTC. It translates to CASSLEGSKAPNEQFF. The chain has TRBV27 and TRBJ2-1; a possible D gene is TRBD2 (5 bases). Per germline, CDR1 MNHEY and CDR2 SMNVEV (reference sequence). The CDR3 sequence is 16 residues long. The V end lost 2 bases, the J end lost 6 bases, and 17 bases lay between the germline ends.

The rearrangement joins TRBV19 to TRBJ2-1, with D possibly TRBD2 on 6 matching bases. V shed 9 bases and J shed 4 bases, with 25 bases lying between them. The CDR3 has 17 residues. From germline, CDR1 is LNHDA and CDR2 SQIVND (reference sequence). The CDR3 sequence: CASGSGTLAFSYNEQFF. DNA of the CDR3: TGTGCCAGCGGTTCCGGAACACTAGCCTTCTCTTACAATGAGCAGTTCTTC.

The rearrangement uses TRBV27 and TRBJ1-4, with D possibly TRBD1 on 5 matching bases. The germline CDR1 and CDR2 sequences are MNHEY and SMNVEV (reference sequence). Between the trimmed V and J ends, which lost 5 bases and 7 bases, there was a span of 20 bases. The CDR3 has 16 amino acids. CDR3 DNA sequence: TGTGCCAGCAGTCCACGGAGGGGTTTAGTAGGTGAAAAACTGTTTTTT. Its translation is CASSPRRGLVGEKLFF.

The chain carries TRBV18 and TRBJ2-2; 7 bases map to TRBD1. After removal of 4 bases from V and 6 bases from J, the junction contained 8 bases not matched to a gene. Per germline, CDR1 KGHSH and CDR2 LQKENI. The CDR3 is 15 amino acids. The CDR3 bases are TGTGCCAGCTCACAGGACAGGAAGTCGGCCGGGGAGCTGTTTTTT. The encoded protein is CASSQDRKSAGELFF.

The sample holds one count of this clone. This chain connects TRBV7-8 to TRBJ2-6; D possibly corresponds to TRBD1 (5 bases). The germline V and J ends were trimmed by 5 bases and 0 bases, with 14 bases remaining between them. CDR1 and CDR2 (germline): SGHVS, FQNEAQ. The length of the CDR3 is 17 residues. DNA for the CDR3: TGTGCCAGCAGCCCTGACAGAACCTCCTCTGGGGCCAACGTCCTGACTTTC. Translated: CASSPDRTSSGANVLTF.

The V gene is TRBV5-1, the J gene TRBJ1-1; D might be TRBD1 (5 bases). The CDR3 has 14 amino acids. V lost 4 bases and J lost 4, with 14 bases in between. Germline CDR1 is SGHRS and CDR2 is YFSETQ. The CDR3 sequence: CASSPQGGGTEAFF. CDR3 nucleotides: TGCGCCAGCAGCCCGCAGGGTGGAGGCACTGAAGCTTTCTTT.

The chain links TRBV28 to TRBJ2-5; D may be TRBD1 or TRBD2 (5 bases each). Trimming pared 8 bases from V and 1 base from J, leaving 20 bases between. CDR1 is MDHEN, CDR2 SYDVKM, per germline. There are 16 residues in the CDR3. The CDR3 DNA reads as TGTGCCAGCTCTATTTTGGGGGTTATCCCCCAAGAGACCCAGTACTTC. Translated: CASSILGVIPQETQYF.

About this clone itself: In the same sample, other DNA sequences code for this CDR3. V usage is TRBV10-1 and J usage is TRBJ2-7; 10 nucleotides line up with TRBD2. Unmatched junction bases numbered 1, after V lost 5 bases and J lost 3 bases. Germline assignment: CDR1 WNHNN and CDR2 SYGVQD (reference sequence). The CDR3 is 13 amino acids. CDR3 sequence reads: CASSPSGSYEQYF. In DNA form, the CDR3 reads TGCGCCAGCAGTCCTAGCGGGAGCTACGAGCAGTACTTC.

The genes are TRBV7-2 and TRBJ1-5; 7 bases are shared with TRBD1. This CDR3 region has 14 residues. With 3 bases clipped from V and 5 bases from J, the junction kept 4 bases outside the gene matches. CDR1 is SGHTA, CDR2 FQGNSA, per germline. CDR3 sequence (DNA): TGTGCCAGCAGCTTTCAGGGGGGAGATCAGCCCCAGCATTTT. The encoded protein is CASSFQGGDQPQHF.

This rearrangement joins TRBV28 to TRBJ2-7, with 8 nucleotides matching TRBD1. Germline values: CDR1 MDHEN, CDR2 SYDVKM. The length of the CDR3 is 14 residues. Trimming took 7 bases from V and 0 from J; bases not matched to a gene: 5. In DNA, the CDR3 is TGTGCCAGCAAACAACAGGGGGACTCCTACGAGCAGTACTTC. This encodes CASKQQGDSYEQYF.

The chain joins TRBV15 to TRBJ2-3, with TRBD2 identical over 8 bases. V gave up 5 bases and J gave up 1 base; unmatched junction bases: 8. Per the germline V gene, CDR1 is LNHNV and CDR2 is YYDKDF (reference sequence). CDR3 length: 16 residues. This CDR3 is CATSRRSGIGTDTQYF. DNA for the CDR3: TGTGCCACCAGCCGCCGTAGCGGGATTGGCACAGATACGCAGTATTTT.

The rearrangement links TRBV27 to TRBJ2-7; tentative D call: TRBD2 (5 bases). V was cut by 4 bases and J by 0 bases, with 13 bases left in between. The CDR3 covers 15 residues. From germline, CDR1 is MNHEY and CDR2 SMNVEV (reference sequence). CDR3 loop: CASSSPGLHSYEQYF. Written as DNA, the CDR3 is TGTGCCAGCAGTTCCCCCGGACTCCACTCCTACGAGCAGTACTTC.

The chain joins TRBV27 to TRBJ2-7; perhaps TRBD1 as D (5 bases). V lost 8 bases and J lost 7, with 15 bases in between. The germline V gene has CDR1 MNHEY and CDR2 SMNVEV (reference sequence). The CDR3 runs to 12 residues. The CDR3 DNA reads TGTGCCAGCGGCCGACAGTTTAGGGAGCAGTACTTC. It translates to CASGRQFREQYF.

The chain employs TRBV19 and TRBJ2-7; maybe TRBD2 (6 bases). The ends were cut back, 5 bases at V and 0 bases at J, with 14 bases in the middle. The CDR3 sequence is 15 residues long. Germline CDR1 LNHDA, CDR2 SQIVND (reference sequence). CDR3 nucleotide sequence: TGTGCCAGTAGTCCGGGGGACTCATTCTCCTACGAGCAGTACTTC. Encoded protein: CASSPGDSFSYEQYF.

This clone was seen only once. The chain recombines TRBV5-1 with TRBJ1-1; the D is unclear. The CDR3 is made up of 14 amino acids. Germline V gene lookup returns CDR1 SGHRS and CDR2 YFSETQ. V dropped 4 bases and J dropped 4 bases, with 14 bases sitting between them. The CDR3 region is CASSPPGSATEAFF. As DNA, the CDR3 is TGCGCCAGCAGCCCCCCGGGGAGTGCCACTGAAGCTTTCTTT.

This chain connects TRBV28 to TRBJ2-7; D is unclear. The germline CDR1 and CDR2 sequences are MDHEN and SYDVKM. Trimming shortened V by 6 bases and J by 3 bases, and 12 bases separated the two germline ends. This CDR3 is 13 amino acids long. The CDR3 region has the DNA TGTGCCAGCAGCCTAGACGGAATCTACGAGCAGTACTTC. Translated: CASSLDGIYEQYF.

In DNA form, the CDR3 reads TGTGCCAGCACCCTAGAGAGGGTAAACACTGAAGCTTTCTTT. It is translated as CASTLERVNTEAFF. The chain uses TRBV7-9 and TRBJ1-1; D gene uncertain. Germline assignment: CDR1 SEHNR and CDR2 FQNEAQ (reference sequence). CDR3 length equals 14 residues. The V and J ends lost 7 bases and 2 bases respectively, with 14 bases between them.

The CDR3 sequence is CASSFVGLAGTDTQYF. CDR3 DNA sequence: TGTGCCAGCAGTTTCGTAGGACTAGCGGGCACAGATACGCAGTATTTT. This chain uses TRBV27 with TRBJ2-3; 10 bases line up with TRBD2. CDR3 size: 16 residues. Germline V lookup: CDR1 MNHEY, CDR2 SMNVEV (reference sequence). V lost 3 bases, J lost 1 base, and 4 bases stayed unmatched.

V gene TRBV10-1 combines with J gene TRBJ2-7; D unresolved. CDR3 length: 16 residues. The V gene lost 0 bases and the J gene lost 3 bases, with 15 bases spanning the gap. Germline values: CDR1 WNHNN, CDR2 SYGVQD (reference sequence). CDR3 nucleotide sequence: TGCGCCAGCAGTGAGTCAGTGTTTGGCGGAATCTACGAGCAGTACTTC. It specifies CASSESVFGGIYEQYF.

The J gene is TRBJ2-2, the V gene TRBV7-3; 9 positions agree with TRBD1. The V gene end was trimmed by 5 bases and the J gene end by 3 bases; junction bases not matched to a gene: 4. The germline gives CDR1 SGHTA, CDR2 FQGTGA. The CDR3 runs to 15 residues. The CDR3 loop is CASSPRQGDTGELFF. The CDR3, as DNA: TGTGCCAGCAGCCCCCGACAGGGGGACACCGGGGAGCTGTTTTTT.

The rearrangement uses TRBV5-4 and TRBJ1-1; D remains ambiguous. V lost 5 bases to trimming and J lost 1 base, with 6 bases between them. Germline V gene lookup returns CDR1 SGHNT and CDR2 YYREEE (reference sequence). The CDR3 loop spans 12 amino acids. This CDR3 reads CASRAWNTEAFF. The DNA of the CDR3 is TGTGCCAGCAGGGCGTGGAACACTGAAGCTTTCTTT. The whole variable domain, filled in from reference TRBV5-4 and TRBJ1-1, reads ETGVTQSPTHLIKTRGQQVTLRCSSQSGHNTVSWYQQALGQGPQFIFQYYREEENGRGNFPPRFSGLQFPNYSSELNVNALELDDSALYLCASRAWNTEAFFGQGTRLTVV.

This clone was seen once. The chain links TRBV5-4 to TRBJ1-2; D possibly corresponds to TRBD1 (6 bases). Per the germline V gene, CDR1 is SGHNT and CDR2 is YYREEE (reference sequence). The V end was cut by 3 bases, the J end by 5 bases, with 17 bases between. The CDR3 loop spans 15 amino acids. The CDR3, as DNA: TGTGCCAGCAGCTGGGGCAGGGGATCGCTTTATGGCTACACCTTC. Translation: CASSWGRGSLYGYTF.

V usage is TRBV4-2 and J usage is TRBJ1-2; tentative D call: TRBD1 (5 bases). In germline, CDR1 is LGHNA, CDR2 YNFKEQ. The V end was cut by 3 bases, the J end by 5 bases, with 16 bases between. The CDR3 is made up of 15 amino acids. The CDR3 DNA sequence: TGTGCCAGCAGCCAGGCTACCGGGACTGTGTATGGCTACACCTTC. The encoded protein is CASSQATGTVYGYTF.

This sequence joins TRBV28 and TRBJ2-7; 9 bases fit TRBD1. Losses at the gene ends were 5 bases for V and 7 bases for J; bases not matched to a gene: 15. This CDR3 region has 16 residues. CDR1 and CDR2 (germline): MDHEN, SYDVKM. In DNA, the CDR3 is TGTGCCAGCAGTCCACCCCCGGGACAGGGTATGTGGGAGCAGTACTTC. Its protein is CASSPPPGQGMWEQYF.

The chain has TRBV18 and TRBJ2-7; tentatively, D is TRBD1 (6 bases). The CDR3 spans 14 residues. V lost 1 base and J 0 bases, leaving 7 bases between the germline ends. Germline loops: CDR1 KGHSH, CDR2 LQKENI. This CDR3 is CASSPQGDSYEQYF. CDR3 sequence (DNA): TGTGCCAGCTCACCACAGGGGGACTCCTACGAGCAGTACTTC. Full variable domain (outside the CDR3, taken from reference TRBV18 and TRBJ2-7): NAGVMQNPRHLVRRRGQEARLRCSPMKGHSHVYWYRQLPEEGLKFMVYLQKENIIDESGMPKERFSAEFPKEGPSILRIQQVVRGDSAAYFCASSPQGDSYEQYFGPGTRLTVT.

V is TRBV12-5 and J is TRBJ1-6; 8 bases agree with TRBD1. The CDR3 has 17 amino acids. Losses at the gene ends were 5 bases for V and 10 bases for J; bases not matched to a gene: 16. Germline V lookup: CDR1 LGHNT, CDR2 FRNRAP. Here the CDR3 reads CASGPWGRTGRGSPLHF. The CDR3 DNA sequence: TGTGCTAGTGGTCCGTGGGGTAGGACAGGGAGAGGGTCACCCCTCCACTTT.